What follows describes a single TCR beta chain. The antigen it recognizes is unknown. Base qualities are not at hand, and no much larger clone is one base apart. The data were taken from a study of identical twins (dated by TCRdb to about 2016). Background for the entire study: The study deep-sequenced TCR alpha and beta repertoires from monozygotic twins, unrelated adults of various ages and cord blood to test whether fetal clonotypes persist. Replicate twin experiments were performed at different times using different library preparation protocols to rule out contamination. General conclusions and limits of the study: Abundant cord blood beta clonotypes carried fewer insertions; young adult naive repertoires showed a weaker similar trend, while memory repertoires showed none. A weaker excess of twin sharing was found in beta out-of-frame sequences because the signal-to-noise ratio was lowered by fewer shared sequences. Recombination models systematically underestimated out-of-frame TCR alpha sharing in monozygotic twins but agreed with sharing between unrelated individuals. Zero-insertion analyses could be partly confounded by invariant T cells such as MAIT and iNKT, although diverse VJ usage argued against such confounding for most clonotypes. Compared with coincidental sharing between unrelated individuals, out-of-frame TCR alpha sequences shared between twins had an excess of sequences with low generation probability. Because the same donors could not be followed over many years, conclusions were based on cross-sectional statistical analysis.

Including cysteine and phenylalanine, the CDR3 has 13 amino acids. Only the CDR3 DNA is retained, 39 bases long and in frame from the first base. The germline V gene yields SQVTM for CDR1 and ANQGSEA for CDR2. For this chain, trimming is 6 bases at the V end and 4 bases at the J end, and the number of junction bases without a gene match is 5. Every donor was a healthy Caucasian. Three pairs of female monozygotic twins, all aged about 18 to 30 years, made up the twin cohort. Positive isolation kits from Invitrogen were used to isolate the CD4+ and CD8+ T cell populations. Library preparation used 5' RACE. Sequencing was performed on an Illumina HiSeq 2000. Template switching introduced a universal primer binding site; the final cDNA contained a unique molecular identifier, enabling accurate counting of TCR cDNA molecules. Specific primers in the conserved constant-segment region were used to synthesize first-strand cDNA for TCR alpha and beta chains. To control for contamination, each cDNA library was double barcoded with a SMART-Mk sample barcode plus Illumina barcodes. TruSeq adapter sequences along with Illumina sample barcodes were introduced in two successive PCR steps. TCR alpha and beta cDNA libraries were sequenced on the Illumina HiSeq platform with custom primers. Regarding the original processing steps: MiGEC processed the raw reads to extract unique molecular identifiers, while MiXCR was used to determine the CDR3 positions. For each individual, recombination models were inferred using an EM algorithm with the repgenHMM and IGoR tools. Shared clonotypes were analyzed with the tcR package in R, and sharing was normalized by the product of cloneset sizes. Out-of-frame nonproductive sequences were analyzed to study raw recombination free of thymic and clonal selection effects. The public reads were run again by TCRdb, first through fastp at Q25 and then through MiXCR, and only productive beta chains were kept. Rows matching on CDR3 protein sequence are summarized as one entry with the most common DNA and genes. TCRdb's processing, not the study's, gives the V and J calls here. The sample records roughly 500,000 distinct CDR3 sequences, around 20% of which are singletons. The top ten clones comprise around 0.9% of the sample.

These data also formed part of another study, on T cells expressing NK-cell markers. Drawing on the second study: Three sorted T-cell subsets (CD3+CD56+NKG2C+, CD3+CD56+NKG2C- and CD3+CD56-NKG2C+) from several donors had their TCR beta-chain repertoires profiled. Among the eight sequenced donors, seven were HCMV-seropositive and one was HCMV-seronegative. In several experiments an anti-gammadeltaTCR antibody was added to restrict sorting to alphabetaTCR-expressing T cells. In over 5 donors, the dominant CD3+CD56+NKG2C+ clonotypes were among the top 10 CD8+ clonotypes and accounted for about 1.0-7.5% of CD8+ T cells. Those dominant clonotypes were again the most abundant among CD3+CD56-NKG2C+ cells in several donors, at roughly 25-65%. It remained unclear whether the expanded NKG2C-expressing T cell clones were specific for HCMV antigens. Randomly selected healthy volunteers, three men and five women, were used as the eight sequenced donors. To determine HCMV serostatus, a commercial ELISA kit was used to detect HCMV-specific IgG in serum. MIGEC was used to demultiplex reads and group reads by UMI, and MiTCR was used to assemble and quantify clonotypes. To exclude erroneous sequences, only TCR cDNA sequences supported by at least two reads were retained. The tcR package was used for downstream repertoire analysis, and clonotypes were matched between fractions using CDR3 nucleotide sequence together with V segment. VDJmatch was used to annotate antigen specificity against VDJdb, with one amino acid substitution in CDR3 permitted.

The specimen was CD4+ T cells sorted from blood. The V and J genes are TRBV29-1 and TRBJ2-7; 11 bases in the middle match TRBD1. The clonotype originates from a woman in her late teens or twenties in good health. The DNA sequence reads TGCAGCGTAGGACAGGGGGCTGCTTACGAGCAGTACTTC. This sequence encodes CSVGQGAAYEQYF.